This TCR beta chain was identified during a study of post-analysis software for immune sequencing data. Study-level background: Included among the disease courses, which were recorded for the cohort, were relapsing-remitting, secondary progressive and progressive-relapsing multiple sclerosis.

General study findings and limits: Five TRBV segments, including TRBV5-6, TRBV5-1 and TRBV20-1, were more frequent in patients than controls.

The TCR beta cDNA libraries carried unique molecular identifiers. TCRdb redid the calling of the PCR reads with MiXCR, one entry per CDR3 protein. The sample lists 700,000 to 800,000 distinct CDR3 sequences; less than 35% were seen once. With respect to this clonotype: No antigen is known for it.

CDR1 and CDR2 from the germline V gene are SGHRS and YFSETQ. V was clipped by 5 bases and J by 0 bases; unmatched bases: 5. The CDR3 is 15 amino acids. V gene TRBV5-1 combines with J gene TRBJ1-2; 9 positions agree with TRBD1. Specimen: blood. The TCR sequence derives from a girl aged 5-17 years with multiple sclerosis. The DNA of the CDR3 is TGCGCCAGCAGTCGCCGACAGGGGGCTAACTATGGCTACACCTTC. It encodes CASSRRQGANYGYTF. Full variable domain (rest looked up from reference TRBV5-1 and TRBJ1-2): KAGVTQTPRYLIKTRGQQVTLSCSPISGHRSVSWYQQTPGQGLQFLFEYFSETQRNKGNFPGRFSGRQFSNSRSEMNVSTLELGDSALYLCASSRRQGANYGYTFGSGTRLTVV.